These 29 T cell receptor beta chains originate from one sample sequenced in a study of cytomegalovirus exposure and HLA in healthy donors. Primers: 60 Vbeta forward and 13 Jbeta reverse. Sequenced by immunoSEQ multiplex PCR; TCRdb stores in-frame clones only, minus some. The sample holds around 140,000 clones; around 75% are singletons and the top ten take over 6%. What was sequenced was PBMCs. The receptors originated from a man aged 30-40 years in good health and CMV-seronegative.

The V gene is TRBV28, the J gene TRBJ2-7, with 12 bases that match TRBD2. The germline gives CDR1 MDHEN, CDR2 SYDVKM. With V trimmed by 5 bases and J by 3 bases, 5 bases remained unmatched. This CDR3 is 15 amino acids long. CDR3 nucleotides: TGTGCCAGCAGTGTGACTAGCGGGAGAATCTACGAGCAGTACTTC. It is translated as CASSVTSGRIYEQYF.

V usage is TRBV28 and J usage is TRBJ1-1, with D maybe TRBD1 (5 bases). CDR1 is MDHEN and CDR2 is SYDVKM in the germline V gene. The CDR3 consists of 14 residues. The germline V and J ends were trimmed by 8 bases and 4 bases, with 17 bases remaining between them. The CDR3 DNA sequence: TGTGCCAGCGGGGTTGGGGGGACTGGCACTGAAGCTTTCTTT. Amino acid sequence: CASGVGGTGTEAFF. The full variable domain, in which reference TRBV28 and TRBJ1-1 provide the parts outside the CDR3, is DVKVTQSSRYLVKRTGEKVFLECVQDMDHENMFWYRQDPGLGLRLIYFSYDVKMKEKGDIPEGYSVSREKKERFSLILESASTNQTSMYLCASGVGGTGTEAFFGQGTRLTVV.

The rearrangement links TRBV6-5 to TRBJ2-2, with 9 bases aligning to TRBD1. V was clipped by 7 bases and J by 7 bases; unmatched bases: 7. CDR1 MNHEY and CDR2 SVGAGI come from the germline V gene. This CDR3 has 14 residues. CDR3 amino acids: CASKLTGGNGELFF. The DNA for the CDR3 is TGTGCCAGCAAACTGACAGGGGGGAACGGGGAGCTGTTTTTT.

V and J are TRBV4-1 and TRBJ1-1; 7 bases are a match to TRBD1. V lost 4 bases and J lost 0; bases outside the gene matches: 17. The CDR3 sequence is 19 residues long. Germline V gene sequence: CDR1 MGHRA, CDR2 YSYEKL. The CDR3 DNA sequence: TGCGCCAGCAGCCGCTTGCCCGGGACAGCCAGGGGATTGAACACTGAAGCTTTCTTT. This gives the protein CASSRLPGTARGLNTEAFF.

This clone was picked up a small number of times. The chain recombines TRBV6-5 with TRBJ2-7; weak D call: TRBD1 (5 bases). V was shortened by 10 bases and J by 2 bases, with 18 bases between the two germline ends. The length of the CDR3 is 14 residues. Germline CDR1 MNHEY, CDR2 SVGAGI. The CDR3 DNA reads TGTGCCATACAAGACAGCGCAATTACCTACGAGCAGTACTTC. Translation: CAIQDSAITYEQYF.

This clone was counted once. The gene calls are TRBV30 and TRBJ1-6; weak D call: TRBD1 (5 bases). Germline CDR1 is GTSNPN and CDR2 is SVGIG (reference sequence). The CDR3 spans 13 residues. V lost 0 bases to trimming and J lost 10 bases, with 10 bases between them. CDR3 in DNA: TGTGCCTGGAGTGTAAGGGGAGGGTCACCCCTCCACTTT. Its translation is CAWSVRGGSPLHF.

This clone was found a few times. The rearrangement links TRBV29-1 to TRBJ1-4; D ambiguous. This CDR3 region has 11 residues. V shed 6 bases and J shed 8 bases, with 10 bases lying between them. CDR1 is SQVTM and CDR2 is ANQGSEA in the germline V gene. The CDR3 DNA reads TGCAGCGTGGAGAAAAAAGAAAAACTGTTTTTT. Its translation is CSVEKKEKLFF.

The chain carries TRBV18 and TRBJ1-1, with no clear D. The V and J ends lost 3 bases and 5 bases respectively, with 19 bases between them. Germline loops: CDR1 KGHSH, CDR2 LQKENI. The length of the CDR3 is 16 residues. The CDR3 nucleotides read TGTGCCAGCTCACCCACGATGGAGGCAGGCGGGACTGAAGCTTTCTTT. Its protein is CASSPTMEAGGTEAFF.

This rearrangement joins TRBV12-2 to TRBJ1-2; the listed D gene, TRBD1, was not tested against the DNA. TRBV12-2 is an annotated pseudogene. This CDR3 comprises 16 residues. CDR3 nucleotide sequence: TGTGCAAGTCGCAAATCGGGACAGAGACTCGGCTATGGCTACACCTTC. Protein product: CASRKSGQRLGYGYTF.

The V gene is TRBV28, the J gene TRBJ1-6; D ambiguous. CDR1 and CDR2 from the germline V gene are MDHEN and SYDVKM. The CDR3 runs to 15 residues. V was trimmed by 1 base and J by 10 bases, leaving 14 bases between them. The CDR3 nucleotides are TGTGCCAGCAGTTTATCCCGGACGGACTACTCACCCCTCCACTTT. Its translation is CASSLSRTDYSPLHF.

This chain joins TRBV27 and TRBJ2-3; D ambiguous. V gave up 3 bases and J gave up 0 bases, with 4 bases separating them. Per the germline V gene, CDR1 is MNHEY and CDR2 is SMNVEV (reference sequence). This CDR3 region has 13 residues. CDR3 bases: TGTGCCAGCAGTTTCTTTAGCACAGATACGCAGTATTTT. Amino acid sequence: CASSFFSTDTQYF.

The chain has TRBV20-1 and TRBJ1-1, with D perhaps matching TRBD1 (6 bases). Between the trimmed V and J ends, which lost 2 bases and 10 bases, there was a span of 11 bases. The CDR3 is 11 amino acids. Germline CDR1 reads DFQATT; CDR2 reads SNEGSKA (reference sequence). CDR3 nucleotides: TGCAGTGCTAGAACAGGGTTAGGAGCTTTCTTT. Amino acids: CSARTGLGAFF.

The chain employs TRBV5-1 and TRBJ1-5; D unclear. Trimming removed 0 bases from V and 1 base from J, with 8 bases in between. The CDR3 contains 15 residues. Per germline, CDR1 SGHRS and CDR2 YFSETQ. The CDR3 DNA is TGCGCCAGCAGCTTGGGACTTCCGAGCAATCAGCCCCAGCATTTT. The encoded protein is CASSLGLPSNQPQHF.

The chain carries TRBV10-3 and TRBJ1-6; D call uncertain. V lost 7 bases and J lost 7, with 11 bases in between. CDR1 is ENHRY, CDR2 SYGVKD, per germline. The CDR3 is 13 residues long. The CDR3 nucleotides read TGTGCCATCACGGAGGGTTTCAATTCACCCCTCCACTTT. Amino acids: CAITEGFNSPLHF.

The chain recombines TRBV6-5 with TRBJ1-5, with D unclear. The CDR3 totals 13 residues. CDR1 is MNHEY and CDR2 is SVGAGI in the germline V gene. V lost 5 bases, J lost 0 bases, and 5 bases lay in between. The CDR3 nucleotides are TGTGCCAGCAGTGCGGGTAGCAATCAGCCCCAGCATTTT. Amino acid sequence: CASSAGSNQPQHF.

This clone turned up a few times. The chain links TRBV9 to TRBJ2-7; TRBD2 agrees at 8 bases. The CDR3 extends over 15 amino acids. With V trimmed by 0 bases and J by 4 bases, 6 bases remained unmatched. Looked up from germline, CDR1 is SGDLS and CDR2 is YYNGEE. The CDR3 sequence: CASSVERGQGYEQYF. In DNA, the CDR3 is TGTGCCAGCAGCGTAGAGCGGGGGCAAGGGTACGAGCAGTACTTC. Looking up the rest from reference TRBV9 and TRBJ2-7 gives the full variable domain: DSGVTQTPKHLITATGQRVTLRCSPRSGDLSVYWYQQSLDQGLQFLIQYYNGEERAKGNILERFSAQQFPDLHSELNLSSLELGDSALYFCASSVERGQGYEQYFGPGTRLTVT.

V gene TRBV7-2 combines with J gene TRBJ1-1, with TRBD1 as a possible D gene (6 bases). Germline loops: CDR1 SGHTA, CDR2 FQGNSA. The V and J ends lost 5 bases and 2 bases respectively, with 21 bases between them. This CDR3 has 17 residues. The DNA of the CDR3 is TGTGCCAGCAGCACCCCCAGCGGGAGGGGGATTAACACTGAAGCTTTCTTT. Residues: CASSTPSGRGINTEAFF.

The CDR3 loop reads CASSPLAGGYNEQFF. The CDR3 DNA sequence: TGTGCCAGTAGTCCCCTAGCGGGGGGATACAATGAGCAGTTCTTC. The rearrangement joins TRBV19 to TRBJ2-1; 11 positions agree with TRBD2. Germline-derived CDR1 and CDR2 are LNHDA and SQIVND (reference sequence). CDR3 size: 15 residues. The V gene end was trimmed by 5 bases and the J gene end by 4 bases; junction bases not matched to a gene: 4.

J is TRBJ1-2 and V is TRBV19, with a weak D call TRBD1 (6 bases). The germline V and J ends were trimmed by 4 bases and 0 bases, with 12 bases remaining between them. The CDR3 has 15 residues. The germline CDR1 and CDR2 sequences are LNHDA and SQIVND (reference sequence). The CDR3: CASSTQGIPNYGYTF. CDR3 in DNA: TGTGCCAGTAGTACCCAGGGGATCCCTAACTATGGCTACACCTTC.

The chain couples TRBV6-1 to TRBJ1-1; 7 nucleotides line up with TRBD1. Trimming removed 4 bases from V and 5 bases from J; junction bases left unmatched: 1. Germline CDR1 MNHNS, CDR2 SASEGT. The CDR3 is made up of 12 amino acids. DNA of the CDR3: TGTGCCAGCAGTGTACAGGGGACTGAAGCTTTCTTT. It is translated as CASSVQGTEAFF.

This clone was observed a handful of times. The rearrangement joins TRBV7-9 to TRBJ1-6; D not certain. V dropped 3 bases and J dropped 0 bases, with 6 bases sitting between them. There are 15 residues in the CDR3. Germline CDR1 is SEHNR and CDR2 is FQNEAQ (reference sequence). The CDR3 coding sequence is TGTGCCAGCAGCTTTGGGAGCTCCTATAATTCACCCCTCCACTTT. Its protein is CASSFGSSYNSPLHF.

This chain connects TRBV9 to TRBJ2-1; D is unresolved. There are 13 residues in the CDR3. Germline CDR1 reads SGDLS; CDR2 reads YYNGEE. V dropped 0 bases and J dropped 6 bases, with 7 bases sitting between them. The chain's CDR3 is CASSVVSGNEQFF. The CDR3, as DNA: TGTGCCAGCAGCGTAGTGTCCGGCAATGAGCAGTTCTTC.

The chain recombines TRBV28 with TRBJ2-1; 10 bases line up with TRBD2. Germline CDR1 reads MDHEN; CDR2 reads SYDVKM. The J segment lost 4 bases and the V segment lost 6 bases, leaving 9 bases of the junction unmatched. The CDR3 runs to 16 residues. CDR3 sequence (DNA): TGTGCCAGCAGCCCCCTGACTAGCGGGTTTTACAATGAGCAGTTCTTC. Translation gives CASSPLTSGFYNEQFF.

The sample holds a few counts of this clone. The CDR3 loop reads CASSWTGEEGGYTF. CDR3 nucleotide sequence: TGTGCCAGCAGCTGGACAGGGGAGGAGGGTGGCTACACCTTC. The chain is built from TRBV7-9 and TRBJ1-2, with 9 bases identical to TRBD1. The CDR3 runs to 14 residues. The ends lost 4 bases at V and 7 bases at J; junction bases unmatched: 7. Per germline, CDR1 SEHNR and CDR2 FQNEAQ (reference sequence).

The J gene is TRBJ2-7, the V gene TRBV5-1; the D gene is possibly TRBD1 (5 bases). Trimming removed 0 bases from V and 7 bases from J, with 11 bases in between. Germline V gene lookup returns CDR1 SGHRS and CDR2 YFSETQ. This CDR3 region has 13 residues. The CDR3 region has the DNA TGCGCCAGCAGCTTGGGACAGTCCAGGGAGCAGTACTTC. Amino acid sequence: CASSLGQSREQYF.

This rearrangement joins TRBV15 to TRBJ2-5, with D possibly matching TRBD1 (7 bases). Trimming pared 4 bases from V and 7 bases from J, leaving 22 bases between. This CDR3 region has 16 residues. CDR1 and CDR2 (germline): LNHNV, YYDKDF (reference sequence). This chain's CDR3 is CATSTTSPDRRGTQYF. The CDR3 nucleotides read TGTGCCACCAGCACAACCTCTCCGGACAGGAGGGGGACCCAGTACTTC.

V is TRBV7-9 and J is TRBJ2-6; perhaps TRBD2 as D (6 bases). Germline V gene lookup returns CDR1 SEHNR and CDR2 FQNEAQ (reference sequence). Trimming stripped 2 bases from V and 2 bases from J, with 7 bases between. The CDR3 is 15 residues long. The CDR3 sequence: CASSLRGTGANVLTF. The CDR3 DNA sequence: TGTGCCAGCAGCTTACGGGGGACTGGGGCCAACGTCCTGACTTTC.

The chain joins TRBV5-1 to TRBJ2-3; no firm D call. The CDR3 covers 12 residues. The germline V gene encodes CDR1 SGHRS and CDR2 YFSETQ. Trimming shortened V by 1 base and J by 5 bases, and 5 bases separated the two germline ends. The CDR3 DNA follows: TGCGCCAGCAGCTTGCCAGGAGATACGCAGTATTTT. Protein product: CASSLPGDTQYF.

This chain links TRBV5-1 with TRBJ2-7, with D tentatively TRBD2 (6 bases). Trimming removed 5 bases from V and 10 bases from J, with 25 bases in between. The CDR3 runs 15 residues. Germline values: CDR1 SGHRS, CDR2 YFSETQ. The CDR3 bases are TGCGCCAGCAGGGAGGGCGTGGAGGCAAGATTGAGCCAGTACTTC. Translation: CASREGVEARLSQYF.